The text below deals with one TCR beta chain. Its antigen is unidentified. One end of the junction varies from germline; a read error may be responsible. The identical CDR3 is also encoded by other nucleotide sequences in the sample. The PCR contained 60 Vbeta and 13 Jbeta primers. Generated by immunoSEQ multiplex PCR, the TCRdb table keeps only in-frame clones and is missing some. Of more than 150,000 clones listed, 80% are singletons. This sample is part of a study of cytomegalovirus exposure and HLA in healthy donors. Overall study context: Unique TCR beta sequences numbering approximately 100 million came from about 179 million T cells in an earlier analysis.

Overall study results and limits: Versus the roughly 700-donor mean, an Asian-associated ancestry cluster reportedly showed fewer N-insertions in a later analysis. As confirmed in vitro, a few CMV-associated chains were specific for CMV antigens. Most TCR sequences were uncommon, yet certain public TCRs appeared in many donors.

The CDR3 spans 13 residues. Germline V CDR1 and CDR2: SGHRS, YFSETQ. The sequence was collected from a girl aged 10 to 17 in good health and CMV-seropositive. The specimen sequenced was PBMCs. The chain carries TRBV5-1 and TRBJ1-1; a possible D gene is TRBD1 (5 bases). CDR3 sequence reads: CASTLGPDTEAFF. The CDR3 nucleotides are TGCGCCAGCACTCTCGGTCCGGACACTGAGGCTTTCTTT.